These 19 T cell receptor beta chains share one sample of origin, sequenced in a study of T-cell reconstitution after alpha-beta-depleted transplantation in children. This sample's TCRbeta library carried unique molecular identifier barcodes. TCRdb passed the PCR reads through MiXCR, listing each CDR3 protein once. The data contain 750,000 to 950,000 distinct CDR3 sequences, approximately 15% of them singletons. The sequencing here drew on PBMCs, mostly from graft donor cells, taken 360 days after TCRalphabeta/CD19-depleted stem cell transplant. Source of these receptors: a male patient between 5 and 17 years old who had a stem cell transplant for acute lymphoblastic leukemia, so the T cells may come from the graft donor.

This chain connects TRBV18 to TRBJ2-1; D is possibly TRBD2 (6 bases). The CDR3 covers 16 residues. Between the trimmed V and J ends, which lost 4 bases and 5 bases, there was a span of 18 bases. CDR1 and CDR2 (germline): KGHSH, LQKENI. The CDR3 protein is CASSLGGAYGNNEQFF. CDR3 coding DNA: TGTGCCAGCTCACTCGGCGGGGCCTACGGGAACAATGAGCAGTTCTTC.

Only one count was recorded for this clonotype. The chain recombines TRBV28 with TRBJ2-2; D perhaps matches TRBD2 (5 bases). Trimming took off 2 bases at V and 6 bases at J, with 13 bases between the two ends. Germline V lookup: CDR1 MDHEN, CDR2 SYDVKM. The CDR3 runs 15 residues. The CDR3 loop reads CASSLRGVNSGELFF. As DNA, the CDR3 is TGTGCCAGCAGTTTACGGGGTGTAAACTCCGGGGAGCTGTTTTTT.

The chain is built from TRBV7-9 and TRBJ1-2; no definite D call. Per the germline V gene, CDR1 is SEHNR and CDR2 is FQNEAQ (reference sequence). The ends were cut back, 11 bases at V and 4 bases at J, with 17 bases in the middle. The CDR3 is made up of 13 amino acids. The CDR3, as DNA: TGTGCCCTAATGGAGACGGCGATCTATGGCTACACCTTC. Its translation is CALMETAIYGYTF.

This clonotype was seen a handful of times. This chain links TRBV20-1 with TRBJ2-7, with 9 nucleotides matching TRBD1. The V segment lost 4 bases and the J segment 2 bases; nucleotides outside the gene matches: 3. Per germline, CDR1 DFQATT and CDR2 SNEGSKA (reference sequence). The length of the CDR3 is 13 residues. Here the CDR3 reads CSAIRDRAYEQYF. The CDR3 coding sequence is TGCAGTGCTATCCGGGACAGGGCCTACGAGCAGTACTTC.

The chain combines TRBV6-2 or TRBV6-3 with TRBJ1-5; 9 bases match TRBD1. V lost 2 bases, J lost 7 bases, and 24 bases stayed unmatched. CDR1 is MNHEY and CDR2 is SVGEGT in the germline V gene. The CDR3 is made up of 21 amino acids. CDR3 in amino acids: CASSYLLWDRDLYRVGQPQHF. As DNA, the CDR3 is TGTGCCAGCAGTTACCTATTGTGGGACAGGGATCTGTACCGAGTCGGGCAGCCCCAGCATTTT.

This chain joins TRBV29-1 and TRBJ1-1, with unresolved D. The CDR3 runs to 12 residues. V was pared by 1 base and J by 4 bases, with 7 bases between. CDR1 and CDR2 (germline): SQVTM, ANQGSEA. CDR3 amino acids: CSVEGARTEAFF. The CDR3 DNA reads TGCAGCGTTGAAGGGGCTCGCACTGAAGCTTTCTTT.

This clonotype has only a few counts. This sequence joins TRBV27 and TRBJ2-6, with D hard to call. Germline CDR1 reads MNHEY; CDR2 reads SMNVEV (reference sequence). The germline V and J ends were trimmed by 8 bases and 0 bases, with 11 bases remaining between them. The CDR3 has 15 amino acids. CDR3 amino acids: CASGHTVSGANVLTF. In nucleotides, the CDR3 is TGTGCCAGCGGCCATACTGTCTCTGGGGCCAACGTCCTGACTTTC.

This clonotype was seen a handful of times. This rearrangement joins TRBV30 to TRBJ2-7; D perhaps matches TRBD1 (6 bases). This CDR3 has 16 amino acids. Germline assignment: CDR1 GTSNPN and CDR2 SVGIG (reference sequence). The germline V and J ends were trimmed by 5 bases and 3 bases, with 23 bases remaining between them. CDR3 sequence (DNA): TGTGCCTGGGACAGGTCAAACCAGCCCGAAGGCTACGAGCAGTACTTC. This translates into CAWDRSNQPEGYEQYF.

The chain is built from TRBV29-1 and TRBJ1-1; tentative D call: TRBD1 (5 bases). CDR1 is SQVTM and CDR2 is ANQGSEA in the germline V gene. The CDR3 loop spans 13 amino acids. The V end was cut by 3 bases, the J end by 0 bases, with 8 bases between. The CDR3 nucleotides read TGCAGCGTTGACGGGACGGTGAACACTGAAGCTTTCTTT. Amino acids: CSVDGTVNTEAFF.

The chain employs TRBV5-6 and TRBJ2-5, with 10 bases matching TRBD1. J gave up 3 bases and V 2 bases, and 1 base lay outside the gene matches. Germline CDR1 SGHDT, CDR2 YYEEEE. The CDR3 has 14 residues. The CDR3 DNA sequence: TGTGCCAGCAGCTTTGGACAGGGGGAAGAGACCCAGTACTTC. Translating gives CASSFGQGEETQYF.

The J gene is TRBJ2-1, the V gene TRBV5-4, with 8 positions matching TRBD2. Germline values: CDR1 SGHNT, CDR2 YYREEE (reference sequence). The CDR3 is made up of 15 amino acids. V was clipped by 4 bases and J by 4 bases; unmatched bases: 7. CDR3 in DNA: TGTGCCAGCAGCCGGGGGGGGGAGGTGTACAATGAGCAGTTCTTC. Protein sequence: CASSRGGEVYNEQFF.

This clonotype was counted at least ten times. The chain carries TRBV5-1 and TRBJ2-3; TRBD2 matches at 11 bases. Germline trimming cut 3 bases from V and 4 bases from J; bases unmatched to any gene: 7. Germline V lookup: CDR1 SGHRS, CDR2 YFSETQ. CDR3 length equals 16 residues. In DNA form, the CDR3 reads TGCGCCAGCAGCTCCCGACTAGCGGGAAACCCAGATACGCAGTATTTT. Its protein is CASSSRLAGNPDTQYF. Filled out from reference TRBV5-1 and TRBJ2-3, the complete variable domain reads KAGVTQTPRYLIKTRGQQVTLSCSPISGHRSVSWYQQTPGQGLQFLFEYFSETQRNKGNFPGRFSGRQFSNSRSEMNVSTLELGDSALYLCASSSRLAGNPDTQYFGPGTRLTVL.

This chain uses TRBV29-1 with TRBJ2-1; 14 bases agree with TRBD2. Germline values: CDR1 SQVTM, CDR2 ANQGSEA. CDR3 length: 16 amino acids. J was trimmed by 10 bases and V by 3 bases; bases with no gene match: 11. The DNA for the CDR3 is TGCAGCGTTGATCCCATGACTAGCGGGAGGGCCAGGGAGCAGTTCTTC. This encodes CSVDPMTSGRAREQFF.

The chain couples TRBV2 to TRBJ2-7; 8 bases are shared with TRBD2. Germline CDR1 and CDR2: SNHLY and FYNNEI. This CDR3 is 14 amino acids long. V lost 5 bases to trimming and J lost 5 bases; unmatched junction nucleotides: 8. CDR3 sequence: CASSRAGGNHEQYF. DNA of the CDR3: TGTGCCAGCAGTAGGGCGGGAGGTAATCACGAGCAGTACTTC. The full variable domain, completed using reference TRBV2 and TRBJ2-7, is EPEVTQTPSHQVTQMGQEVILRCVPISNHLYFYWYRQILGQKVEFLVSFYNNEISEKSEIFDDQFSVERPDGSNFTLKIRSTKLEDSAMYFCASSRAGGNHEQYFGPGTRLTVT.

The chain combines TRBV29-1 with TRBJ1-6; D is ambiguous. This CDR3 has 12 amino acids. Trimming took off 4 bases at V and 4 bases at J, with 5 bases between the two ends. Germline V lookup: CDR1 SQVTM, CDR2 ANQGSEA. CDR3 loop: CSVGEYNSPLHF. In DNA, the CDR3 is TGCAGCGTTGGAGAGTATAATTCACCCCTCCACTTT.

This clonotype was observed many times. The chain recombines TRBV7-3 with TRBJ1-2; 9 nucleotides line up with TRBD1. This CDR3 is 15 amino acids long. The ends lost 5 bases at V and 4 bases at J; junction bases unmatched: 8. CDR1 and CDR2 (germline): SGHTA, FQGTGA. CDR3: CASSPGTGYAYGYTF. CDR3 nucleotide sequence: TGTGCCAGCAGCCCCGGGACAGGGTACGCCTATGGCTACACCTTC.

This clonotype showed up just a few times. The rearrangement links TRBV11-2 to TRBJ2-1, with D hard to call. Trimming shortened V by 4 bases and J by 5 bases, and 12 bases separated the two germline ends. The CDR3 has 14 amino acids. Germline V lookup: CDR1 SGHAT, CDR2 FQNNGV. The CDR3: CASSYVSPDNEQFF. For the CDR3, the DNA is TGTGCCAGCAGCTACGTCTCACCCGACAATGAGCAGTTCTTC.

V is TRBV29-1 and J is TRBJ2-2; D ambiguous. CDR3 length: 14 residues. Trimming pared 4 bases from V and 2 bases from J, leaving 11 bases between. Germline CDR1 reads SQVTM; CDR2 reads ANQGSEA. CDR3: CSVVVGFNTGELFF. Here the CDR3 DNA reads TGCAGCGTTGTGGTGGGCTTCAACACCGGGGAGCTGTTTTTT.

This clonotype was observed a few times. V gene TRBV7-6 combines with J gene TRBJ1-1; D ambiguous. The CDR3 loop spans 14 amino acids. The ends were cut back, 5 bases at V and 1 base at J, with 11 bases in the middle. Germline CDR1 and CDR2: SGHVS and FNYEAQ. CDR3 nucleotide sequence: TGTGCCAGCAGCCCCTCACGAGAGAACACTGAAGCTTTCTTT. This encodes CASSPSRENTEAFF.